This TCR beta chain was identified in a study of cytomegalovirus exposure and HLA in healthy donors. Details on this clone: Its antigen is undetermined.

Primers included in the PCR were 60 Vbeta and 13 Jbeta primers. Method: immunoSEQ multiplex PCR; TCRdb's copy keeps in-frame clones and lacks some. The table shows about 210,000 clones, with about 75% occurring only once. Study-wide results and caveats: Owing to their indistinguishability, certain V segments, notably TRBV6-2 and TRBV6-3, were excluded. In a later analysis, donors in an Asian-associated ancestry cluster reportedly had fewer N-insertions in productive TCRs than the cohort mean. CMV serostatus was the only immune exposure information that was available.

The CDR3 is 17 amino acids. Losses at the gene ends were 6 bases for V and 4 bases for J; bases not matched to a gene: 12. The germline gives CDR1 MGHDK, CDR2 SYGVNS. The TCR was taken from a male donor in good health and CMV-seronegative. Sequencing used PBMCs. The chain combines TRBV25-1 with TRBJ2-7; 13 bases line up with TRBD2. The CDR3 DNA reads TGTGCCAGCAGAGGGACTAGCGGGACGCCCCGACTTTACGAGCAGTACTTC. Protein: CASRGTSGTPRLYEQYF.